Following are 30 T cell receptor beta chains from one sample sequenced in a study of cytomegalovirus exposure and HLA in healthy donors. PCR was performed using 60 Vbeta and 13 Jbeta primers. Method: immunoSEQ multiplex PCR; TCRdb's copy keeps in-frame clones and lacks some. The sample has about 110,000 clones, roughly 83% seen once. The sample was PBMCs. The source is a woman younger than 30 in good health and CMV-seropositive.

V gene TRBV6-1 combines with J gene TRBJ2-3; tentatively, D is TRBD1 (6 bases). V lost 3 bases and J 4 bases, leaving 14 bases between the germline ends. The CDR3 is 15 amino acids. The germline gives CDR1 MNHNS, CDR2 SASEGT. CDR3 in amino acids: CASSDDRSRADTQYF. The CDR3 nucleotides are TGTGCCAGCAGTGACGACAGGTCACGGGCAGATACGCAGTATTTT.

The chain carries TRBV5-1 and TRBJ2-3; perhaps TRBD1 as D (5 bases). CDR3 length equals 16 residues. Germline V lookup: CDR1 SGHRS, CDR2 YFSETQ. V lost 3 bases and J lost 5, with 19 bases in between. The CDR3 DNA follows: TGCGCCAGCAGCTCCTTTTGGGAAGCGCAGGGAGATACGCAGTATTTT. Amino acid sequence: CASSSFWEAQGDTQYF. The full variable domain, its missing parts supplied by reference TRBV5-1 and TRBJ2-3, is KAGVTQTPRYLIKTRGQQVTLSCSPISGHRSVSWYQQTPGQGLQFLFEYFSETQRNKGNFPGRFSGRQFSNSRSEMNVSTLELGDSALYLCASSSFWEAQGDTQYFGPGTRLTVL.

This clone occurred a few times. The chain has TRBV30 and TRBJ2-5, with D possibly TRBD2 on 6 matching bases. Germline V CDR1 and CDR2: GTSNPN, SVGIG (reference sequence). The CDR3 contains 13 residues. Trimming pared 5 bases from V and 4 bases from J, leaving 14 bases between. The CDR3 coding sequence is TGTGCCTGGGGAGTGGGAGGCCGAGAGACCCAGTACTTC. It specifies CAWGVGGRETQYF.

V usage is TRBV7-9 and J usage is TRBJ2-5, with 8 bases that match TRBD2. The germline V gene encodes CDR1 SEHNR and CDR2 FQNEAQ (reference sequence). This CDR3 is built from 17 residues. V lost 5 bases, J lost 2 bases, and 13 bases stayed unmatched. The CDR3 loop is CASSDFVGSGIQETQYF. For the CDR3, the DNA is TGTGCCAGCAGCGACTTCGTGGGTAGCGGGATTCAAGAGACCCAGTACTTC.

This clone was seen more than once but under ten times. The V call is TRBV5-1, the J call TRBJ2-3; TRBD2 matches at 12 bases. V lost 4 bases and J lost 3; bases outside the gene matches: 3. Germline CDR1 and CDR2: SGHRS and YFSETQ. This CDR3 is built from 15 residues. The CDR3 DNA sequence: TGCGCCAGCAGCGACGGACTAGCGGGAACAGATACGCAGTATTTT. It specifies CASSDGLAGTDTQYF.

The chain is built from TRBV28 and TRBJ2-3; TRBD1 matches 7 bases. V was clipped by 5 bases and J by 2 bases; unmatched bases: 13. Germline values: CDR1 MDHEN, CDR2 SYDVKM. CDR3 size: 17 residues. The CDR3 is CASSPLNWDSLTDTQYF. CDR3 nucleotide sequence: TGTGCCAGCAGTCCCCTGAATTGGGACAGCCTCACAGATACGCAGTATTTT.

The rearrangement uses TRBV7-3 and TRBJ2-7, with a possible D match to TRBD2 (6 bases). This CDR3 region has 15 residues. V was shortened by 5 bases and J by 3 bases, with 17 bases between the two germline ends. CDR1 SGHTA and CDR2 FQGTGA come from the germline V gene. CDR3 coding DNA: TGTGCCAGCAGCCTAGGGGCGGGAAACTACTACGAGCAGTACTTC. It codes for CASSLGAGNYYEQYF.

The chain has TRBV7-8 and TRBJ2-1; the match to TRBD2 covers 11 bases. Germline V gene sequence: CDR1 SGHVS, CDR2 FQNEAQ. V was pared by 3 bases and J by 8 bases, with 12 bases of the junction left unmatched. The CDR3 totals 17 residues. CDR3 sequence: CASSFPTSGNLIHEQFF. In DNA form, the CDR3 reads TGTGCCAGCAGCTTTCCGACTAGCGGGAACCTCATCCATGAGCAGTTCTTC.

Details on this clone: One end of the junction fails to match germline, which may point to a read error. V usage is TRBV7-7 and J usage is TRBJ2-4; D possibly corresponds to TRBD2 (5 bases). CDR3 length: 15 amino acids. The germline V gene has CDR1 SSHAT and CDR2 FNYEAQ (reference sequence). For the CDR3, the DNA is TGTGCTAGCAGCTTCGGGGAAATCGACAAAAACATTCAGTACTTC. Translation gives CASSFGEIDKNIQYF.

This clone was recorded only once. The DNA for the CDR3 is TGTGCCAGCAGCATCGACAGGAACACTGAAGCTTTCTTT. Protein sequence: CASSIDRNTEAFF. V gene TRBV11-3 combines with J gene TRBJ1-1, with D perhaps TRBD1 (5 bases). The length of the CDR3 is 13 residues. Trimming shortened V by 5 bases and J by 1 base, and 8 bases separated the two germline ends. Germline V gene data show CDR1 as SGHNT and CDR2 as YENEEA. Complete variable domain (other parts from reference TRBV11-3 and TRBJ1-1): EAGVVQSPRYKIIEKKQPVAFWCNPISGHNTLYWYLQNLGQGPELLIRYENEEAVDDSQLPKDRFSAERLKGVDSTLKIQPAELGDSAVYLCASSIDRNTEAFFGQGTRLTVV.

The CDR3 DNA follows: TGTGCCAGCTCACCCACCACACAGAACTATGGCTACACCTTC. Encoded protein: CASSPTTQNYGYTF. The chain recombines TRBV18 with TRBJ1-2, with D hard to call. Germline loops: CDR1 KGHSH, CDR2 LQKENI. V shed 3 bases and J shed 2 bases, with 10 bases lying between them. The CDR3 spans 14 residues.

The rearrangement uses TRBV13 and TRBJ1-4, with TRBD1 matching over 11 bases. CDR1 and CDR2 from the germline V gene are PRHDT and FYEKMQ (reference sequence). Trimming removed 5 bases from V and 8 bases from J; junction bases left unmatched: 13. CDR3 length equals 17 residues. CDR3 amino acids: CASSPGQGAESWEKLFF. Here the CDR3 DNA reads TGTGCCAGCAGCCCCGGACAGGGGGCGGAAAGTTGGGAAAAACTGTTTTTT. The full variable domain, in which reference TRBV13 and TRBJ1-4 provide the parts outside the CDR3, is AAGVIQSPRHLIKEKRETATLKCYPIPRHDTVYWYQQGPGQDPQFLISFYEKMQSDKGSIPDRFSAQQFSDYHSELNMSSLELGDSALYFCASSPGQGAESWEKLFFGSGTQLSVL.

The chain links TRBV9 to TRBJ2-2; D call uncertain. The CDR3 contains 13 residues. Germline loops: CDR1 SGDLS, CDR2 YYNGEE. V lost 0 bases, J lost 4 bases, and 4 bases lay in between. The CDR3 protein is CASSVVGTGELFF. CDR3 nucleotide sequence: TGTGCCAGCAGCGTAGTCGGCACCGGGGAGCTGTTTTTT.

The CDR3 loop is CASSSTGSNYGYTF. CDR3 in DNA: TGTGCCAGCAGCTCCACAGGGTCTAACTATGGCTACACCTTC. The chain has TRBV11-3 and TRBJ1-2; possible D gene TRBD1, 6 bases. The CDR3 contains 14 residues. Germline CDR1 is SGHNT and CDR2 is YENEEA. V lost 4 bases and J lost 0, with 9 bases in between.

The chain is built from TRBV7-6 and TRBJ1-1; tentative D call: TRBD1 (6 bases). V lost 3 bases and J lost 5, with 16 bases in between. Per germline, CDR1 SGHVS and CDR2 FNYEAQ. The CDR3 is made up of 15 amino acids. The CDR3 nucleotides read TGTGCCAGCAGCTTTAATACAGGGTCAGGGACTGAAGCTTTCTTT. Protein product: CASSFNTGSGTEAFF.

The chain combines TRBV19 with TRBJ2-5; D possibly corresponds to TRBD2 (6 bases). The ends were cut back, 4 bases at V and 5 bases at J, with 14 bases in the middle. This CDR3 is built from 14 residues. The germline V gene has CDR1 LNHDA and CDR2 SQIVND (reference sequence). DNA of the CDR3: TGTGCCAGTAGTAGACCGGACCGGGAGGAGACCCAGTACTTC. This codes for CASSRPDREETQYF. The full variable domain, completed using reference TRBV19 and TRBJ2-5, is DGGITQSPKYLFRKEGQNVTLSCEQNLNHDAMYWYRQDPGQGLRLIYYSQIVNDFQKGDIAEGYSVSREKKESFPLTVTSAQKNPTAFYLCASSRPDREETQYFGPGTRLLVL.

The chain couples TRBV6-5 to TRBJ1-2; 8 positions match TRBD1. Trimming at V came to 5 bases and at J to 6 bases, leaving 8 bases not matched to a gene. The CDR3 has 14 residues. Germline CDR1 is MNHEY and CDR2 is SVGAGI. The CDR3 nucleotides are TGTGCCAGCAGTGAAAGGACAGGGAGGGATGGCTACACCTTC. It codes for CASSERTGRDGYTF.

This chain connects TRBV19 to TRBJ1-5, with D possibly matching TRBD1 (5 bases). The CDR3 contains 12 residues. V was clipped by 4 bases and J by 9 bases, with 10 bases between them. Germline V gene data show CDR1 as LNHDA and CDR2 as SQIVND (reference sequence). CDR3 sequence (DNA): TGTGCCAGTAGTACAGGGATACGGCCCCAGCATTTT. Translation gives CASSTGIRPQHF.

The rearrangement uses TRBV10-1 and TRBJ2-2, with TRBD1 matching 8 bases. Germline loops: CDR1 WNHNN, CDR2 SYGVQD (reference sequence). The CDR3 is made up of 15 amino acids. The junction had 7 bases not matched to a gene; V was cut back by 4 bases and J by 6 bases. As DNA, the CDR3 is TGCGCCAGCAGTGCCGGACAGGGATTCCCCGGGGAGCTGTTTTTT. This translates into CASSAGQGFPGELFF.

This clone was detected once. The rearrangement links TRBV27 to TRBJ2-5, with 10 bases matching TRBD2. CDR1 is MNHEY and CDR2 is SMNVEV in the germline V gene (reference sequence). This CDR3 contains 18 residues. V lost 8 bases to trimming and J lost 5 bases; unmatched junction nucleotides: 20. CDR3 sequence (DNA): TGTGCCAGCCGAAAATGGGCTAGCGGGAGCTACCGAATGGAGACCCAGTACTTC. Its translation: CASRKWASGSYRMETQYF.

This rearrangement joins TRBV27 to TRBJ2-5; 14 bases map to TRBD2. V dropped 4 bases and J dropped 5; count of bases not matched to a gene: 6. This CDR3 has 16 amino acids. Germline V CDR1 and CDR2: MNHEY, SMNVEV (reference sequence). CDR3: CASSSQGLAGVETQYF. The CDR3 DNA is TGTGCCAGCAGTTCCCAGGGACTAGCGGGAGTTGAGACCCAGTACTTC.

In its sample, this clone was seen once. V and J are TRBV30 and TRBJ2-4; TRBD1 matches at 7 bases. The CDR3 has 15 amino acids. V gave up 2 bases and J gave up 1 base; unmatched junction bases: 5. Germline-derived CDR1 and CDR2 are GTSNPN and SVGIG (reference sequence). Written as DNA, the CDR3 is TGTGCCTGGAGTCCGACAGGGAAGGCCAAAAACATTCAGTACTTC. It yields the protein CAWSPTGKAKNIQYF.

The V gene is TRBV5-1, the J gene TRBJ2-3; D gene unclear. The CDR3 consists of 14 residues. CDR1 and CDR2 (germline): SGHRS, YFSETQ. V was clipped by 1 base and J by 3 bases, with 9 bases between them. The CDR3 region is CASSLTGVTDTQYF. As DNA, the CDR3 is TGCGCCAGCAGCTTGACGGGTGTGACAGATACGCAGTATTTT.

This chain links TRBV7-8 with TRBJ2-1; TRBD2 matches at 10 bases. Trimming cost V 1 base and J 4 bases; bases outside gene matches: 1. The CDR3 extends over 15 amino acids. The germline gives CDR1 SGHVS, CDR2 FQNEAQ. In nucleotides, the CDR3 is TGTGCCAGCAGCTTAGGGACTAGCGGATACAATGAGCAGTTCTTC. Its protein product is CASSLGTSGYNEQFF. Based on the CDR3 plus reference TRBV7-8 and TRBJ2-1, the full variable domain is GAGVSQSPRYKVAKRGQDVALRCDPISGHVSLFWYQQALGQGPEFLTYFQNEAQLDKSGLPSDRFFAERPEGSVSTLKIQRTQQEDSAVYLCASSLGTSGYNEQFFGPGTRLTVL.

This clone is a singleton in its sample. This chain links TRBV7-8 with TRBJ2-7; the match to TRBD2 covers 13 bases. The V and J ends lost 5 bases and 3 bases, in that order; junction bases with no gene match: 7. The CDR3 is made up of 16 amino acids. Per the germline V gene, CDR1 is SGHVS and CDR2 is FQNEAQ. CDR3 sequence (DNA): TGTGCCAGCAGCCCCTGGACTAGCGGGAGTATCTACGAGCAGTACTTC. Its protein is CASSPWTSGSIYEQYF.

J is TRBJ1-3 and V is TRBV6-5; D ambiguous. Between the trimmed V and J ends, which lost 2 bases and 0 bases, there was a span of 8 bases. Germline V gives CDR1 MNHEY, CDR2 SVGAGI. The CDR3 has 15 residues. CDR3 amino acids: CASSYQAYSGNTIYF. The CDR3 nucleotides read TGTGCCAGCAGTTACCAAGCTTACTCTGGAAACACCATATATTTT.

The gene calls are TRBV6-7 and TRBJ2-3, with 9 bases lining up with TRBD2. TRBV6-7 is recorded as an ORF, its role being uncertain. This CDR3 spans 16 amino acids. Germline trimming cut 5 bases from V and 2 bases from J; bases unmatched to any gene: 8. The CDR3 spells CASSASLAGTTDTQYF. For the CDR3, the DNA is TGTGCCAGCAGTGCCTCTCTAGCGGGAACCACAGATACGCAGTATTTT.

This sequence joins TRBV30 and TRBJ2-5; the match to TRBD2 covers 16 bases. The CDR3 sequence is 15 residues long. The germline CDR1 and CDR2 sequences are GTSNPN and SVGIG (reference sequence). The junction had 4 bases not matched to a gene; V was cut back by 5 bases and J by 4 bases. Here the CDR3 DNA reads TGTGCCTGGGGGACTAGCGGGAGGGTATTAGAGACCCAGTACTTC. Translating gives CAWGTSGRVLETQYF. The entire variable domain, with the rest obtained from reference TRBV30 and TRBJ2-5, is as follows: SQTIHQWPATLVQPVGSPLSLECTVEGTSNPNLYWYRQAAGRGLQLLFYSVGIGQISSEVPQNLSASRPQDRQFILSSKKLLLSDSGFYLCAWGTSGRVLETQYFGPGTRLLVL.

The chain combines TRBV6-1 with TRBJ1-1, with D tentatively TRBD1 (6 bases). Trimming removed 3 bases at V and 5 bases at J, with 10 bases between. CDR1 MNHNS and CDR2 SASEGT come from the germline V gene. This CDR3 has 13 amino acids. The CDR3 DNA reads TGTGCCAGCAGTGAGAGGGGGAGAACTGAAGCTTTCTTT. This translates into CASSERGRTEAFF.

Only one count was recorded for this clone. The chain joins TRBV11-1 to TRBJ2-4, with 7 nucleotides matching TRBD2. The CDR3 is made up of 18 amino acids. CDR1 is SGHAT, CDR2 FQDESV, per germline (reference sequence). V lost 3 bases and J lost 6; bases outside the gene matches: 17. This CDR3 is CASSLGRGALGGTNIQYF. In DNA form, the CDR3 reads TGTGCCAGCAGCTTGGGCCGCGGGGCCCTCGGGGGGACAAACATTCAGTACTTC.